This T cell receptor (beta chain) was sequenced for a study of blood T cell repertoires in COVID-19. Study in general: Specimens from acute and convalescent COVID-19 originated in the United States, Italy and Spain. T cells, B-cell-depleted T cells, or PBMCs provided the cDNA or gDNA that served as material.

In the study's own analysis: Amplification of reference gene primers provided the estimated nucleated cell counts. The table came from immunoSEQ multiplex PCR; TCRdb's copy has only in-frame clones and leaves some out. V and J calls and clone size are copied from that table; D and trimming were computed from the DNA. The sample shows about 170,000 clones, roughly 84% of them seen only once. Sequencing was carried out using peripheral blood. This receptor was identified in a man in his sixties or seventies with active or convalescent COVID-19.

The CDR3 spells CASSIGGLAKNEQFF. The CDR3, as DNA: TGTGCCAGTAGTATCGGAGGACTAGCGAAGAATGAGCAGTTCTTC. This chain uses TRBV19 with TRBJ2-1; 9 bases agree with TRBD2. Germline lookup yields CDR1 LNHDA and CDR2 SQIVND (reference sequence). The CDR3 runs to 15 residues. The V and J ends lost 3 bases and 7 bases, in that order; junction bases with no gene match: 7.